The subject of this entry is one TCR beta chain. The data originate from a study of T cells after yellow fever vaccination. Via MiXCR, TCRdb re-called the 5' RACE reads, giving one row per CDR3 protein. The sample lists about 150,000 distinct CDR3 sequences; approximately 6.6% were seen once. Unmatched junction bases numbered 9, after V lost 3 bases and J lost 7 bases. Germline V gene data show CDR1 as DFQATT and CDR2 as SNEGSKA (reference sequence). The CDR3 loop spans 14 amino acids. The sequence came from a man younger than 45 who received the YFV17D yellow fever vaccine. The sample was CD4+ T cells sorted from PBMCs, taken 10 days after the yellow fever booster vaccination. The gene calls are TRBV20-1 and TRBJ1-2; 9 positions agree with TRBD1. The CDR3 here is CSASDGQGSGGYTF. DNA for the CDR3: TGCAGTGCTAGTGACGGACAGGGGTCAGGTGGCTACACCTTC.